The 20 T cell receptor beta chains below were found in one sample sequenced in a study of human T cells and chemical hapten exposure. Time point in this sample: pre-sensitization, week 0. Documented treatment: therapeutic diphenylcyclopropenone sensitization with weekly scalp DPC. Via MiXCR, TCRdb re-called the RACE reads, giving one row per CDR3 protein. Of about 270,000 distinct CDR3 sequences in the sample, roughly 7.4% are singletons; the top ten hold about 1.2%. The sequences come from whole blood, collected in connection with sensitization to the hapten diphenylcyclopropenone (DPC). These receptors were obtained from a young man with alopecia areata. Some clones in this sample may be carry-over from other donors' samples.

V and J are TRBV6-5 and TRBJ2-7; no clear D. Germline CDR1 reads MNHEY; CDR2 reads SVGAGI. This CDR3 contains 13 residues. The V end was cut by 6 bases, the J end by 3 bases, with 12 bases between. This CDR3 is CASRSSSFYEQYF. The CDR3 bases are TGTGCCAGCAGATCCAGTAGTTTCTACGAGCAGTACTTC.

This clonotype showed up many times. CDR3 loop: CASSQTQGLEGYTF. For the CDR3, the DNA is TGTGCCAGCAGCCAAACCCAGGGGTTGGAAGGCTACACCTTC. The chain joins TRBV3-1 to TRBJ1-2; perhaps TRBD1 as D (6 bases). There are 14 residues in the CDR3. CDR1 and CDR2 from the germline V gene are LGHDT and YNNKEL (reference sequence). V was clipped by 2 bases and J by 8 bases, with 15 bases between them.

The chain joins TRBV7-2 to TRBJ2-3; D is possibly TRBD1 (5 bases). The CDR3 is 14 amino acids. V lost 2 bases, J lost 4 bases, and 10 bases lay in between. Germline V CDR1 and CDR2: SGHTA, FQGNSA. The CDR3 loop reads CASSLLRAPDTQYF. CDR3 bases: TGTGCCAGCAGCTTACTCAGGGCCCCAGATACGCAGTATTTT.

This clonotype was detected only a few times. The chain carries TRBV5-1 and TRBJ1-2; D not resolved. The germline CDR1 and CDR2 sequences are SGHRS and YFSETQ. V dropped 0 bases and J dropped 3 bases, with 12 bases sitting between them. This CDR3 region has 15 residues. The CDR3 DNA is TGCGCCAGCAGCTTGGAGCCCGGTTCACACTATGGCTACACCTTC. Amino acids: CASSLEPGSHYGYTF.

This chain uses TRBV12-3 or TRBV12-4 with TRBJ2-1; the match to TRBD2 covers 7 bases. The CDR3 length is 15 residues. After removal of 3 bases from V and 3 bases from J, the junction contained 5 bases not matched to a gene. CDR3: CASSFPPSGYNEQFF. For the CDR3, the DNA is TGTGCCAGCAGTTTCCCCCCTAGCGGCTACAATGAGCAGTTCTTC.

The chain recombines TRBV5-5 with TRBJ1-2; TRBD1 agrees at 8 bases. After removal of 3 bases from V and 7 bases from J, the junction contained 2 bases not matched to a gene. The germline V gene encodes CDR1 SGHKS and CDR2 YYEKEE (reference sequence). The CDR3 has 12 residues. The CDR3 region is CASSWGQAGYTF. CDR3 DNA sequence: TGTGCCAGCAGCTGGGGACAGGCTGGCTACACCTTC.

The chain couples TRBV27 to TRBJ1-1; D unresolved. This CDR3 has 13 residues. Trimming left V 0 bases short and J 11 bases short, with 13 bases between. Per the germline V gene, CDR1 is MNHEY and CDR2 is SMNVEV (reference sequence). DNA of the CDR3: TGTGCCAGCAGTTTATCTGGCCCCCTGAGCGCTTTCTTT. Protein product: CASSLSGPLSAFF.

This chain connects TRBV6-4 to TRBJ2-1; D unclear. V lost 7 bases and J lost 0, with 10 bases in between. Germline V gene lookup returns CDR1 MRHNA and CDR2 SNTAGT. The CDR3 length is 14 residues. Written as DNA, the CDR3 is TGTGCCAGCACTAGGGATGCCTCCTACAATGAGCAGTTCTTC. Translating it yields CASTRDASYNEQFF.

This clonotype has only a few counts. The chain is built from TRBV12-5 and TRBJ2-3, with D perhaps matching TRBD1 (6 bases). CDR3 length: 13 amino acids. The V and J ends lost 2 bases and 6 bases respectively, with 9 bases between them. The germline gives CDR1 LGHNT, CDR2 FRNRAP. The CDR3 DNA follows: TGTGCTAGTGGTTTGTCAGGGGACGATACGCAGTATTTT. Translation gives CASGLSGDDTQYF. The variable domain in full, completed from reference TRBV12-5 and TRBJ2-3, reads DARVTQTPRHKVTEMGQEVTMRCQPILGHNTVFWYRQTMMQGLELLAYFRNRAPLDDSGMPKDRFSAEMPDATLATLKIQPSEPRDSAVYFCASGLSGDDTQYFGPGTRLTVL.

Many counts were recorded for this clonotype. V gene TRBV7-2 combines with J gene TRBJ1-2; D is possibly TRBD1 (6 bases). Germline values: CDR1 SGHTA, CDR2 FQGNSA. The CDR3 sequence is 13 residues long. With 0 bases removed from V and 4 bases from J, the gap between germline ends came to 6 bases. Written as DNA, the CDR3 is TGTGCCAGCAGCTTAGCAGGGGGCTATGGCTACACCTTC. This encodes CASSLAGGYGYTF.

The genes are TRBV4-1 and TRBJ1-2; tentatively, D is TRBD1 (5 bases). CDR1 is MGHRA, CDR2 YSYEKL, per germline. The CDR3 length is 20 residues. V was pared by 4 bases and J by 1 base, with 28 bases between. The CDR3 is CASSRHIDVDGGDFNYGYTF. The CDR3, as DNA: TGCGCCAGCAGCCGACATATAGACGTCGATGGGGGAGATTTTAACTATGGCTACACCTTC.

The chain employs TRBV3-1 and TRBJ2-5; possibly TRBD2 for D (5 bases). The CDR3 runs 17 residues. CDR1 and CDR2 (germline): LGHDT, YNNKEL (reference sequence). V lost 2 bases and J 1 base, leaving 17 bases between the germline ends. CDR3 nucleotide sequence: TGTGCCAGCAGCCAACCCGGTGACACGGGATTCCAAGAGACCCAGTACTTC. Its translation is CASSQPGDTGFQETQYF.

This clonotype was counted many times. CDR3 loop: CASSPRGEYTEAFF. The CDR3 bases are TGTGCCAGCAGCCCTAGAGGGGAATACACTGAAGCTTTCTTT. The chain links TRBV7-9 to TRBJ1-1; perhaps TRBD1 as D (5 bases). This CDR3 is built from 14 residues. Germline V lookup: CDR1 SEHNR, CDR2 FQNEAQ (reference sequence). The V end lost 5 bases, the J end lost 3 bases, and 13 bases lay between the germline ends.

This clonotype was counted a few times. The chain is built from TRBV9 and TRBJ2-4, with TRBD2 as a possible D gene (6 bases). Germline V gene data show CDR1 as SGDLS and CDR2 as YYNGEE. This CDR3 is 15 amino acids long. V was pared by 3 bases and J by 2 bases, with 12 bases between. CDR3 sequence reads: CASSGSGGTKNIQYF. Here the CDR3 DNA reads TGTGCCAGCAGCGGATCTGGGGGGACCAAAAACATTCAGTACTTC.

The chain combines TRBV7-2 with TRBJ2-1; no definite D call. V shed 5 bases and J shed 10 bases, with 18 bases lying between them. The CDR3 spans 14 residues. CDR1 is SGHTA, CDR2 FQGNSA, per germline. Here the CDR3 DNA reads TGTGCCAGCAGCCCCCCCCGAACTGGGTCCGAGCAGTTCTTC. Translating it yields CASSPPRTGSEQFF.

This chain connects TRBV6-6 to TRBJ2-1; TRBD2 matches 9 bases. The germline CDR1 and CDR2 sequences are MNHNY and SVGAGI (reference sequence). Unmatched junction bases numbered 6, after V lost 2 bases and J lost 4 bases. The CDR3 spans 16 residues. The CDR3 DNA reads TGTGCCAGCAGTTACGAGCTAGCGGGGCGGTACAATGAGCAGTTCTTC. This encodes CASSYELAGRYNEQFF.

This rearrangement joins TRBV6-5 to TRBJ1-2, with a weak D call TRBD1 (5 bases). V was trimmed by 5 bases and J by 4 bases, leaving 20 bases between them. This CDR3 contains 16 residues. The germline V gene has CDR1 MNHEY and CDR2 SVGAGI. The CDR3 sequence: CASSVPGQIPFYGYTF. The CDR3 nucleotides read TGTGCCAGCAGTGTACCAGGGCAGATTCCCTTCTATGGCTACACCTTC.

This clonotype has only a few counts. The CDR3 DNA reads as TGTGCCAGCAGTATGATGGACAGGGGGCGACTAAACTATGGCTACACCTTC. Translated: CASSMMDRGRLNYGYTF. The chain couples TRBV6-6 to TRBJ1-2, with 11 positions matching TRBD1. This CDR3 has 17 amino acids. V shed 5 bases, J shed 2 bases, and the junction held 10 bases outside the gene matches. Per germline, CDR1 MNHNY and CDR2 SVGAGI (reference sequence).

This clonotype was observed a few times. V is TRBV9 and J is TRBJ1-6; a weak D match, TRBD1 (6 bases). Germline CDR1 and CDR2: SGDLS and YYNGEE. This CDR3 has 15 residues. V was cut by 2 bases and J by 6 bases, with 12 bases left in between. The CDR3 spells CASSVTGGGNSPLHF. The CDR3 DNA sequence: TGTGCCAGCAGCGTTACGGGAGGGGGTAATTCACCCCTCCACTTT.

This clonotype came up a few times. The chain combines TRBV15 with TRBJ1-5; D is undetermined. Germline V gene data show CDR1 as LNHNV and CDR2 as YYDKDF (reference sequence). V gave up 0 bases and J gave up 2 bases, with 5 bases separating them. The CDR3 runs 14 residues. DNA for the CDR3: TGTGCCACCAGCAGAGATCGGGGCAATCAGCCCCAGCATTTT. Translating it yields CATSRDRGNQPQHF.